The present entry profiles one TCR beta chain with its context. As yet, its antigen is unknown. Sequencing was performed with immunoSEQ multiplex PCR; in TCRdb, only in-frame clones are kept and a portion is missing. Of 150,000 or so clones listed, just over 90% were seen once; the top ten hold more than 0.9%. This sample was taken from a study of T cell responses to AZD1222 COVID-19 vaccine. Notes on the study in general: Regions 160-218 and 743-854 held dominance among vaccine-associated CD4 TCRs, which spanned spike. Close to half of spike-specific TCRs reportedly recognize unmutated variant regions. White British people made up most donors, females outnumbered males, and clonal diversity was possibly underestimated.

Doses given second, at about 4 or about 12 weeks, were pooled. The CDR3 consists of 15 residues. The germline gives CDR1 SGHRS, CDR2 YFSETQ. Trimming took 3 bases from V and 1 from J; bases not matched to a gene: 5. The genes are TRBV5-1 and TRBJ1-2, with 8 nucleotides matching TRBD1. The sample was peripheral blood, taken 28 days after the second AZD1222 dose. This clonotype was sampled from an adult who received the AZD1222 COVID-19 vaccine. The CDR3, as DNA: TGCGCCAGCAGCTCAGGGACAGGAAATAACTATGGCTACACCTTC. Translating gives CASSSGTGNNYGYTF.